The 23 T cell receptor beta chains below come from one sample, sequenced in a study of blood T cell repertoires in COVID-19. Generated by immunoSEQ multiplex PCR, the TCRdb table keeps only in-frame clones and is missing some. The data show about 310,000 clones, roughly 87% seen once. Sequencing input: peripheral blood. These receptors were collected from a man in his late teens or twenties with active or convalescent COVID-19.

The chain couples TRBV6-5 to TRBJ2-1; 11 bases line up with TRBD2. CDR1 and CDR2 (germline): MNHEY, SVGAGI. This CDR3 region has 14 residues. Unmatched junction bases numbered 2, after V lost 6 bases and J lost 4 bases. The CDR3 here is CASSLAGGYNEQFF. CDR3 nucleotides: TGTGCCAGCAGCCTAGCGGGGGGATACAATGAGCAGTTCTTC.

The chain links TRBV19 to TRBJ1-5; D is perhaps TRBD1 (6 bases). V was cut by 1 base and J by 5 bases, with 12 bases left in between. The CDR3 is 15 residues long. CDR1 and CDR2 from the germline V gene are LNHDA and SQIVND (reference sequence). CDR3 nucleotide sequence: TGTGCCAGTAGTATAGTTGCAGGGGCCCATCAGCCCCAGCATTTT. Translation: CASSIVAGAHQPQHF.

The chain's CDR3 is CASSLAGTEIYNEQFF. DNA for the CDR3: TGTGCCAGCAGCTTAGCAGGGACTGAGATCTACAATGAGCAGTTCTTC. The chain employs TRBV7-2 and TRBJ2-1; tentatively, D is TRBD2 (6 bases). V was trimmed by 0 bases and J by 3 bases, leaving 12 bases between them. This CDR3 contains 16 residues. The germline gives CDR1 SGHTA, CDR2 FQGNSA.

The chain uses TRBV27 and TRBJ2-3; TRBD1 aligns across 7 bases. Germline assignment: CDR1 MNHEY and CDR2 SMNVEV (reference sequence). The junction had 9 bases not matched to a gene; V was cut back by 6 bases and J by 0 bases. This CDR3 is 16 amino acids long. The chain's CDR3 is CASRKRGTVSTDTQYF. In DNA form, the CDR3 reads TGTGCCAGCAGGAAAAGAGGGACAGTAAGCACAGATACGCAGTATTTT.

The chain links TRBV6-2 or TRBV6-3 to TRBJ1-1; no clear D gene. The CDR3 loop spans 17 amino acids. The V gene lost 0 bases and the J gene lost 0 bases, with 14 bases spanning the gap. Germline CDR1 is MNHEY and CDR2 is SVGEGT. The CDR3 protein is CASSYSRSLLLNTEAFF. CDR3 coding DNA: TGTGCCAGCAGTTACTCGCGAAGCCTGTTATTGAACACTGAAGCTTTCTTT.

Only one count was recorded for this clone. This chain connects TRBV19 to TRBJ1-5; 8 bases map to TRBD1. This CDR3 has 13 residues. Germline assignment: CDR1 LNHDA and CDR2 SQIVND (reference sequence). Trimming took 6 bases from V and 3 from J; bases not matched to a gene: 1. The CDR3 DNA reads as TGTGCCAGTAGCAGGGGGCACAATCAGCCCCAGCATTTT. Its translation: CASSRGHNQPQHF.

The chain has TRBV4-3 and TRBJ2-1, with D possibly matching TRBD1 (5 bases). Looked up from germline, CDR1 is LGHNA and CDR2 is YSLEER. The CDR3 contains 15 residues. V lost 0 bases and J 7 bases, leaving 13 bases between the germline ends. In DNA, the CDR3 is TGCGCCAGCAGCCAAGACCCCCAGGGTGGGAATGAGCAGTTCTTC. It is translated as CASSQDPQGGNEQFF.

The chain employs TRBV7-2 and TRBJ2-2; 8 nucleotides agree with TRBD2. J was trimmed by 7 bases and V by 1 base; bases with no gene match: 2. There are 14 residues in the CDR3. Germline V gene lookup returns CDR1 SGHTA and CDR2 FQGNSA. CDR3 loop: CASSLDSGGGELFF. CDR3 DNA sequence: TGTGCCAGCAGCTTAGACAGCGGGGGCGGGGAGCTGTTTTTT. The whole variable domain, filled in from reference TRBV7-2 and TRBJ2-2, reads GAGVSQSPSNKVTEKGKDVELRCDPISGHTALYWYRQSLGQGLEFLIYFQGNSAPDKSGLPSDRFSAERTGGSVSTLTIQRTQQEDSAVYLCASSLDSGGGELFFGEGSRLTVL.

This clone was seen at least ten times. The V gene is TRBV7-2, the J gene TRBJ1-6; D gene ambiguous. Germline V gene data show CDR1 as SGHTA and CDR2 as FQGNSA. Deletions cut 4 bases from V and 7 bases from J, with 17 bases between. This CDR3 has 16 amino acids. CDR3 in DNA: TGTGCCAGCAGCTCGGGTGGTAGGAACCGCAATTCACCCCTCCACTTT. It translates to CASSSGGRNRNSPLHF.

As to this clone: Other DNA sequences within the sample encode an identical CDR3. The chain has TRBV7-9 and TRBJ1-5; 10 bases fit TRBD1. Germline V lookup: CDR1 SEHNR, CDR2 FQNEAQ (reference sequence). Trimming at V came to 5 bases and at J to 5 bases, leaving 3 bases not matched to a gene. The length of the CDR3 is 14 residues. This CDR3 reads CASSLGQGDQPQHF. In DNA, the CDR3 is TGTGCCAGCAGCCTCGGACAGGGGGATCAGCCCCAGCATTTT.

CDR3 in DNA: TGTGCCAGCAGCTTCGGTGGTCAGCCCCAGCATTTT. The encoded protein is CASSFGGQPQHF. The chain links TRBV7-8 to TRBJ1-5; unclear D gene. Germline V gene lookup returns CDR1 SGHVS and CDR2 FQNEAQ. The CDR3 sequence is 12 residues long. Trimming stripped 3 bases from V and 6 bases from J, with 6 bases between.

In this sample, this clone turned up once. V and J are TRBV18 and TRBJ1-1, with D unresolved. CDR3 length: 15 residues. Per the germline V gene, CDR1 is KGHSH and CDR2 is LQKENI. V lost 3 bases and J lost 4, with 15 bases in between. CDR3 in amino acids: CASSPGRNRGTEAFF. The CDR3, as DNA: TGTGCCAGCTCACCCGGCCGAAACCGGGGCACTGAAGCTTTCTTT.

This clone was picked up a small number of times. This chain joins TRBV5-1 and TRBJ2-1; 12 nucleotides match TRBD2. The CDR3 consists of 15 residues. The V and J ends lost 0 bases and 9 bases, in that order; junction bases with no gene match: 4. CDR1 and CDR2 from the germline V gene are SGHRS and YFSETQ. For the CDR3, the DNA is TGCGCCAGCAGCTTGGCACTAGCGGGAGGAGGTGAGCAGTTCTTC. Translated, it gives CASSLALAGGGEQFF. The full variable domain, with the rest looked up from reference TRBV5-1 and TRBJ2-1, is KAGVTQTPRYLIKTRGQQVTLSCSPISGHRSVSWYQQTPGQGLQFLFEYFSETQRNKGNFPGRFSGRQFSNSRSEMNVSTLELGDSALYLCASSLALAGGGEQFFGPGTRLTVL.

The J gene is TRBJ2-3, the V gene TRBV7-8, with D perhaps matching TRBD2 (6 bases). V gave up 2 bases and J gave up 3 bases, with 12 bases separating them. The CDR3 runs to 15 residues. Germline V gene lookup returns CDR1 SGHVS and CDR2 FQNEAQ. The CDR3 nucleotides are TGTGCCAGCAGCTTACGGTCCGGGAGTACAGATACGCAGTATTTT. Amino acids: CASSLRSGSTDTQYF.

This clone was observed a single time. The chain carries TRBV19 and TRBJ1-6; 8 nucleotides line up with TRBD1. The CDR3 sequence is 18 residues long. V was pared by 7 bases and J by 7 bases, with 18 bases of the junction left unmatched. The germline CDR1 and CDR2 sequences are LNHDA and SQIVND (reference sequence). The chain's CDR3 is CASKPGQVSTWENSPLHF. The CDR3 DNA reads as TGTGCCAGTAAGCCGGGACAGGTATCTACGTGGGAAAATTCACCCCTCCACTTT.

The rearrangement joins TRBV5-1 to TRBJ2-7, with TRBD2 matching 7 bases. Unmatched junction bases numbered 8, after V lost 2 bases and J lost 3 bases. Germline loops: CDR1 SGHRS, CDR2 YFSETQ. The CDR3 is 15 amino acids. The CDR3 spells CASSFGGREFYEQYF. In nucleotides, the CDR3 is TGCGCCAGCAGCTTCGGCGGGAGAGAATTCTACGAGCAGTACTTC.

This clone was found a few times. The CDR3 protein is CASRGPGANYEQYF. CDR3 bases: TGTGCCAGCAGAGGGCCAGGGGCGAACTACGAGCAGTACTTC. This chain uses TRBV28 with TRBJ2-7, with a weak D call TRBD1 (6 bases). There are 14 residues in the CDR3. In germline, CDR1 is MDHEN, CDR2 SYDVKM. Trimming took 6 bases from V and 3 from J, leaving 15 bases between them.

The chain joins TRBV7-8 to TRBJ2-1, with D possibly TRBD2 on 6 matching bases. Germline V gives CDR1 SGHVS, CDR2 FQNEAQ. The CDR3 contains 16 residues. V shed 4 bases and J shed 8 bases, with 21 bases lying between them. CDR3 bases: TGTGCCAGCAGCTCGCCCTGGGGGGAGAAGGCTGATGAGCAGTTCTTC. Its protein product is CASSSPWGEKADEQFF.

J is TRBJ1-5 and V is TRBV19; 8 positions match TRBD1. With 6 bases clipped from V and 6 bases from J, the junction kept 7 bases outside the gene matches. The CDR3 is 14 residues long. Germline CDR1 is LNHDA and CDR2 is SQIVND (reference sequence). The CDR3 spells CASRRDRYGQPQHF. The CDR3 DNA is TGTGCCAGTAGGAGGGACAGGTACGGTCAGCCCCAGCATTTT.

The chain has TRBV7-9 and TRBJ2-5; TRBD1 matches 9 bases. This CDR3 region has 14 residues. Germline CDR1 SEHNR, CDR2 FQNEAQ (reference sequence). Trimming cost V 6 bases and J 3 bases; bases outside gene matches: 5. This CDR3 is CASRKDRGEETQYF. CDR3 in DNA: TGTGCCAGCAGGAAGGACAGGGGAGAAGAGACCCAGTACTTC.

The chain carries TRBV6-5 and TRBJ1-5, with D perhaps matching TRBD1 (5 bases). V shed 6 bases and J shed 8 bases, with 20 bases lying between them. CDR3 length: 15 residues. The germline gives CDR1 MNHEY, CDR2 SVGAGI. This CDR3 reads CASRSIYRSEEPQHF. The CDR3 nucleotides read TGTGCCAGCAGGTCCATTTACAGGTCCGAGGAGCCCCAGCATTTT.

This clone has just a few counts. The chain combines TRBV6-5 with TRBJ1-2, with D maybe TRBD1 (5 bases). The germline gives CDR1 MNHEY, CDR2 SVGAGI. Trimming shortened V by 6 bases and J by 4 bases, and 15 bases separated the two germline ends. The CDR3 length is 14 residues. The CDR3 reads CASRAWGGVYGYTF. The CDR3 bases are TGTGCCAGCAGGGCCTGGGGAGGGGTCTATGGCTACACCTTC.

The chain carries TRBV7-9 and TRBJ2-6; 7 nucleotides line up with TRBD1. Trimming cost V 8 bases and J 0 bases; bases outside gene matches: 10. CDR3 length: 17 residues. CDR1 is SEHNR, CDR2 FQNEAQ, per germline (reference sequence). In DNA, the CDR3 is TGTGCCAGCGGCTCCGGGACAGTTTCCTCTGGGGCCAACGTCCTGACTTTC. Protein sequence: CASGSGTVSSGANVLTF. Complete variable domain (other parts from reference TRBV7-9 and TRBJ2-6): DTGVSQNPRHKITKRGQNVTFRCDPISEHNRLYWYRQTLGQGPEFLTYFQNEAQLEKSRLLSDRFSAERPKGSFSTLEIQRTEQGDSAMYLCASGSGTVSSGANVLTFGAGSRLTVL.